The TCR beta chain under discussion was sequenced for a study of neoadjuvant anti-PD-1 for oral cavity cancer. Study context: Nivolumab at 3 mg/kg was mostly given biweekly, three to four doses, pre-surgery.

General study results and limits: PBMC Gini-index clonality exceeded responders' in non-responders post-nivolumab.

Notes on this clone: As yet, its antigen is unknown.

Produced via immunoSEQ multiplex PCR; TCRdb's table is partial and in-frame only. The profile shows 55,000 to 75,000 clones, roughly 90% of them singletons. V shed 2 bases and J 3 bases; nucleotides not matched to a gene: 1. The CDR3 length is 15 residues. Germline CDR1 SGDLS, CDR2 YYNGEE. The time point: after neoadjuvant nivolumab, at surgical resection. These newly diagnosed stage II-IVA oral cavity squamous cell carcinoma patients had no prior systemic or radiation treatment. The V gene is TRBV9, the J gene TRBJ2-1; 11 nucleotides agree with TRBD1. This material consisted of PBMCs, taken after nivolumab (anti-PD-1) treatment. This receptor was taken from a person aged 35-80 years with oral cavity squamous cell carcinoma. CDR3 amino acids: CASSVGQGGYNEQFF. The CDR3 DNA sequence: TGTGCCAGCAGCGTGGGACAGGGGGGCTACAATGAGCAGTTCTTC.